This T cell receptor (beta chain) originates from a study of blood T cell repertoires in COVID-19. Study details: Sites across the United States, Italy and Spain contributed samples from acute and convalescent COVID-19. From T cells, B-cell-depleted T cells, or PBMCs came the material, which was cDNA or gDNA.

Original analysis: For nucleated cells, counts were estimated from reference gene primer amplification. Sequenced by immunoSEQ multiplex PCR; TCRdb stores in-frame clones only, minus some. V, J and clone size derive from that table, while D and trimming were established from the DNA sequence. Here the sample spans about 68,000 clones, approximately 90% being singletons. Germline lookup yields CDR1 SGHTA and CDR2 FQGNSA. There are 15 residues in the CDR3. Deletions cut 5 bases from V and 3 bases from J, with 14 bases between. Sequencing was carried out using peripheral blood. The chain combines TRBV7-2 with TRBJ1-3; TRBD1 is a possible D gene (5 bases). The clonotype originates from a man in his fifties or sixties with acute or convalescent COVID-19. CDR3 region: CASSRGGERGNTIYF. Written as DNA, the CDR3 is TGTGCCAGCAGCCGTGGGGGGGAACGTGGAAACACCATATATTTT.